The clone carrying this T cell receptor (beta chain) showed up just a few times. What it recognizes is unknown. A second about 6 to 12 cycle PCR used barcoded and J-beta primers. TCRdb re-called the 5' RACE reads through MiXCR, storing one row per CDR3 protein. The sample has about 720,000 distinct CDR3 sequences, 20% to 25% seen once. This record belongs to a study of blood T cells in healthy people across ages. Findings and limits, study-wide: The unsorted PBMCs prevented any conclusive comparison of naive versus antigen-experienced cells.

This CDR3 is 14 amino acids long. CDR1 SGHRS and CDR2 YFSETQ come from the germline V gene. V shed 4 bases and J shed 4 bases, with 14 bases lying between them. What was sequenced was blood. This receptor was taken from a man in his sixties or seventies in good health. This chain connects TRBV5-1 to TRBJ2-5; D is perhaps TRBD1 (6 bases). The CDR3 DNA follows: TGCGCCAGCAGCCTGCAGGGGCAGGCAGAGACCCAGTACTTC. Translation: CASSLQGQAETQYF.